Here is one T cell receptor (beta chain) with its context. This clone appeared a few times. Its binding antigen is unknown. No much larger clone is present one base from it, and per-base qualities are unavailable. Before undergoing thyroid surgery, none of the patients had been given any kind of treatment. Patient clinical samples collected from about 2011 to 2018 were retrospectively analysed using T-cell receptor beta sequencing. The library was prepared using PCR. Sequencing was carried out with an Illumina HiSeq 4000. High-throughput sequencing was used to profile the TCR beta-chain CDR3 region of each patient. Under the source paper's analysis protocol: A classifier to discriminate distant-metastatic papillary thyroid cancer patients was built from CDR3 differences across clinicopathological groups. The Shannon index was used to assess repertoire diversity, and the Morisita-Horn index was used to assess tumor-blood repertoire similarity. Through fastp at Q25 and MiXCR, TCRdb rebuilt clones from the public reads, retaining in-frame beta chains. It is TCRdb's table, rather than the study itself, that gives the V and J calls and clone size. The sample records 30,000 to 40,000 clones, roughly a fifth of which are singletons. About 22% of the sample lies in the top ten.

The data are from a study of metastatic and nonmetastatic thyroid tumors (dated by TCRdb to 2019 to 2021). In terms of the full investigation: Repertoires from peripheral blood and from tumor or nodule tissue samples of malignant and benign thyroid patients were compared.

The paper's findings and limits, for the study overall: In both blood and tumor samples, TCR beta diversity was reported to be significantly higher in malignant tumors than in benign nodules.

The CDR3 contains 12 residues, cysteine and phenylalanine counted. Solely the CDR3 DNA is kept, with 36 bases framed from the first base. Deletion took 2 bases off V and 8 bases off J, with a span of 7 bases between the germline ends. CDR1 and CDR2, looked up from the germline V gene, are ENHRY and SYGVKD. The chain couples TRBV10-3 to TRBJ1-5, with no confident D gene call. The source of this sequence is a female donor with papillary thyroid cancer or a benign thyroid nodule (not recorded which). Some clones in this sample may be carry-over from other donors' samples. Sequencing was done on a sample of blood. Here is the DNA: TGTGCCATCAGTGAGCTCGGGGAGCCCCAGCATTTT. It specifies CAISELGEPQHF.